What follows are 20 T cell receptor beta chains derived from one specimen sequenced in a study of T cell changes during pregnancy in multiple sclerosis. Profiled with immunoSEQ multiplex PCR; TCRdb holds only in-frame clones, not every one. The sample consists of 65,000 to 75,000 clones, approximately 92% of them appearing once. The sequencing used CD8+ T cells from peripheral blood mononuclear cells, collected in the third trimester of pregnancy. Every receptor here comes from a female donor in good health, enrolled as a control in a pregnancy study.

This rearrangement joins TRBV29-1 to TRBJ2-1, with 8 bases that match TRBD1. V shed 5 bases and J 8 bases; nucleotides not matched to a gene: 5. The germline gives CDR1 SQVTM, CDR2 ANQGSEA. CDR3 length equals 12 residues. For the CDR3, the DNA is TGCAGCGTTCCGTACAGGGGGGATGAGCAGTTCTTC. Its protein is CSVPYRGDEQFF.

The rearrangement uses TRBV30 and TRBJ1-2; no clear D gene. The V gene lost 1 base and the J gene lost 1 base, with 7 bases spanning the gap. The CDR3 runs to 13 residues. Germline assignment: CDR1 GTSNPN and CDR2 SVGIG (reference sequence). The CDR3 bases are TGTGCCTGGAGTGACAGTATTAACTATGGCTACACCTTC. Translation gives CAWSDSINYGYTF.

The rearrangement joins TRBV19 to TRBJ2-7, with D perhaps TRBD2 (6 bases). Trimming stripped 5 bases from V and 4 bases from J, with 12 bases between. The germline CDR1 and CDR2 sequences are LNHDA and SQIVND (reference sequence). There are 13 residues in the CDR3. CDR3 sequence: CASSFGAGYEQYF. For the CDR3, the DNA is TGTGCCAGTAGTTTCGGCGCGGGGTACGAGCAGTACTTC. Filled out from reference TRBV19 and TRBJ2-7, the complete variable domain reads DGGITQSPKYLFRKEGQNVTLSCEQNLNHDAMYWYRQDPGQGLRLIYYSQIVNDFQKGDIAEGYSVSREKKESFPLTVTSAQKNPTAFYLCASSFGAGYEQYFGPGTRLTVT.

J is TRBJ1-1 and V is TRBV7-2; the match to TRBD1 covers 9 bases. The V gene end was trimmed by 1 base and the J gene end by 0 bases; junction bases not matched to a gene: 6. CDR3 length: 17 amino acids. Germline V lookup: CDR1 SGHTA, CDR2 FQGNSA. The CDR3 DNA follows: TGTGCCAGCAGCTTAGATAAGGGACAGGGACTGAACACTGAAGCTTTCTTT. Translation: CASSLDKGQGLNTEAFF.

The chain couples TRBV25-1 to TRBJ1-5; 10 positions match TRBD1. The V gene's germline CDR1 is MGHDK and CDR2 SYGVNS. The CDR3 is 15 residues long. The V gene end was trimmed by 2 bases and the J gene end by 4 bases; junction bases not matched to a gene: 2. For the CDR3, the DNA is TGTGCCAGCAGTGAAGGGACAGGGGCAAATCAGCCCCAGCATTTT. It is translated as CASSEGTGANQPQHF.

This clone was counted once. The chain carries TRBV6-1 and TRBJ2-7; D is possibly TRBD2 (5 bases). V dropped 10 bases and J dropped 2 bases, with 6 bases sitting between them. The CDR3 has 10 amino acids. The germline V gene has CDR1 MNHNS and CDR2 SASEGT. The CDR3 DNA reads as TGTGCCACCGGGGCCTACGAGCAGTACTTC. Its protein is CATGAYEQYF.

This chain uses TRBV6-4 with TRBJ2-1, with 9 bases matching TRBD2. The CDR3 runs 15 residues. Germline V gene lookup returns CDR1 MRHNA and CDR2 SNTAGT. Trimming at V came to 0 bases and at J to 5 bases, leaving 2 bases not matched to a gene. The CDR3 loop reads CASSDSAGGNNEQFF. The CDR3 DNA reads as TGTGCCAGCAGTGACTCAGCGGGGGGAAACAATGAGCAGTTCTTC.

J is TRBJ2-3 and V is TRBV27, with TRBD2 matching 8 bases. Germline assignment: CDR1 MNHEY and CDR2 SMNVEV (reference sequence). The V gene end was trimmed by 4 bases and the J gene end by 9 bases; junction bases not matched to a gene: 15. The CDR3 extends over 16 amino acids. Written as DNA, the CDR3 is TGTGCCAGCAGTTCTCTACGGGAGGGGGGGGGTTCCACGCAGTATTTT. This codes for CASSSLREGGGSTQYF.

The chain employs TRBV5-1 and TRBJ2-5, with 13 nucleotides matching TRBD2. V lost 4 bases and J lost 3; bases outside the gene matches: 9. Germline V gene lookup returns CDR1 SGHRS and CDR2 YFSETQ. This CDR3 has 17 residues. The CDR3 nucleotides are TGCGCCAGCAGCCCAGGACTAGCGGGGGACCGGGAAGAGACCCAGTACTTC. As protein: CASSPGLAGDREETQYF.

The rearrangement uses TRBV7-3 and TRBJ1-6, with 8 bases lining up with TRBD1. The CDR3 is 14 residues long. With V trimmed by 3 bases and J by 9 bases, 4 bases remained unmatched. Germline V gives CDR1 SGHTA, CDR2 FQGTGA. CDR3 sequence (DNA): TGTGCCAGCAGCTTGCAGGGGGCGGGTTCACCCCTCCACTTT. Residues: CASSLQGAGSPLHF.

In its sample, this clone was seen once. The chain employs TRBV27 and TRBJ2-2, with no clear D. The CDR3 totals 12 residues. The V end was cut by 3 bases, the J end by 5 bases, with 4 bases between. Germline V gene lookup returns CDR1 MNHEY and CDR2 SMNVEV (reference sequence). CDR3 coding DNA: TGTGCCAGCAGTTTCGGGACCGGGGAGCTGTTTTTT. Encoded protein: CASSFGTGELFF.

This sequence joins TRBV2 and TRBJ1-1; perhaps TRBD1 as D (6 bases). Per the germline V gene, CDR1 is SNHLY and CDR2 is FYNNEI. The CDR3 loop spans 13 amino acids. The V end lost 5 bases, the J end lost 2 bases, and 9 bases lay between the germline ends. The CDR3 DNA reads TGTGCCAGCAGTTGGACAGATAACACTGAAGCTTTCTTT. It translates to CASSWTDNTEAFF.

CDR3 coding DNA: TGTGCCAGCTCACCTAACAGAGATCAGCCCCAGCATTTT. Translating it yields CASSPNRDQPQHF. This chain links TRBV18 with TRBJ1-5, with no clear D. Between the trimmed V and J ends, which lost 3 bases and 5 bases, there was a span of 8 bases. The CDR3 runs to 13 residues. CDR1 is KGHSH and CDR2 is LQKENI in the germline V gene.

The chain uses TRBV9 and TRBJ1-3, with TRBD1 as a possible D gene (5 bases). The CDR3 sequence is 14 residues long. The V gene's germline CDR1 is SGDLS and CDR2 YYNGEE. V was cut by 3 bases and J by 3 bases, with 10 bases left in between. The CDR3 region is CASSERGVGNTIYF. DNA of the CDR3: TGTGCCAGCAGCGAACGGGGGGTTGGAAACACCATATATTTT.

The V gene is TRBV4-3, the J gene TRBJ2-3; 16 bases match TRBD2. The germline gives CDR1 LGHNA, CDR2 YSLEER. V lost 4 bases to trimming and J lost 2 bases; unmatched junction nucleotides: 12. CDR3 length: 20 residues. For the CDR3, the DNA is TGCGCCAGCAGCCGTATTGATCCGGGACTAGCGGGGGGGCCCACAGATACGCAGTATTTT. It encodes CASSRIDPGLAGGPTDTQYF.

The chain employs TRBV6-4 and TRBJ2-6; D may be TRBD2 (6 bases). This CDR3 has 18 residues. V lost 0 bases to trimming and J lost 0 bases, with 12 bases between them. CDR1 and CDR2 (germline): MRHNA, SNTAGT. The DNA of the CDR3 is TGTGCCAGCAGTGACTCCGGGAGAGGGTACTCTGGGGCCAACGTCCTGACTTTC. Translating gives CASSDSGRGYSGANVLTF.

This chain uses TRBV11-3 with TRBJ2-7; the match to TRBD1 covers 7 bases. The CDR3 loop spans 15 amino acids. The germline gives CDR1 SGHNT, CDR2 YENEEA. V lost 1 base, J lost 0 bases, and 3 bases stayed unmatched. The CDR3 here is CASSLGRDSSYEQYF. CDR3 coding DNA: TGTGCCAGCAGCTTAGGAAGGGACAGCTCCTACGAGCAGTACTTC.

The V and J genes are TRBV30 and TRBJ1-6; TRBD1 aligns across 8 bases. The CDR3 extends over 13 amino acids. V lost 4 bases and J lost 6; bases outside the gene matches: 2. From germline, CDR1 is GTSNPN and CDR2 SVGIG (reference sequence). The CDR3 region is CAWNRGTNSPLHF. In DNA, the CDR3 is TGTGCCTGGAACAGGGGGACTAATTCACCCCTCCACTTT.

The chain combines TRBV14 with TRBJ2-7, with no clear D. The CDR3 is 14 amino acids. Germline-derived CDR1 and CDR2 are SGHDN and FVKESK. Trimming stripped 1 base from V and 3 bases from J, with 10 bases between. The CDR3 coding sequence is TGTGCCAGCAGCCAAGCGAGCGTGGACTACGAGCAGTACTTC. It translates to CASSQASVDYEQYF.

This clone has just a few counts. V gene TRBV19 combines with J gene TRBJ1-2; D gene ambiguous. CDR1 is LNHDA, CDR2 SQIVND, per germline (reference sequence). This CDR3 contains 13 residues. The V gene lost 3 bases and the J gene lost 2 bases, with 7 bases spanning the gap. The CDR3 nucleotides read TGTGCCAGTAGTATCAGTCAGAACTATGGCTACACCTTC. Residues: CASSISQNYGYTF.